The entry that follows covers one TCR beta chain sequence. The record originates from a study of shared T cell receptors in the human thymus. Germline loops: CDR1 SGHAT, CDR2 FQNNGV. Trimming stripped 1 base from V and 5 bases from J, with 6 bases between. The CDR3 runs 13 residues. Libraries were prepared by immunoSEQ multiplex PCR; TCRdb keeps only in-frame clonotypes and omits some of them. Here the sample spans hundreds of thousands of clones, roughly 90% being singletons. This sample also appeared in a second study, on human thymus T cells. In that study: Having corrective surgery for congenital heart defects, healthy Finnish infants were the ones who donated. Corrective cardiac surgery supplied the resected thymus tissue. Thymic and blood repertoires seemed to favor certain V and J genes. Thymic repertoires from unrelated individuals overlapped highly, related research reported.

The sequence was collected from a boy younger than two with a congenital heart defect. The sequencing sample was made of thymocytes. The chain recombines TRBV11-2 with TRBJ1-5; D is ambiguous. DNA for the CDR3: TGTGCCAGCAGCTTAGGCGGGGATCAGCCCCAGCATTTT. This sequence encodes CASSLGGDQPQHF. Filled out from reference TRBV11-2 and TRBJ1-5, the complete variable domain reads EAGVAQSPRYKIIEKRQSVAFWCNPISGHATLYWYQQILGQGPKLLIQFQNNGVVDDSQLPKDRFSAERLKGVDSTLKIQPAKLEDSAVYLCASSLGGDQPQHFGDGTRLSIL.